The entry below gives a single T cell receptor (beta chain) sequence along with its context. As yet, its antigen is unknown. This record belongs to a study of T cells in localized non-small cell lung cancer. The CDR3 runs 11 residues. The V and J ends lost 6 bases and 3 bases respectively, with 6 bases between them. Germline V gene sequence: CDR1 MNHEY, CDR2 SVGAGI. Sequencing was performed with immunoSEQ multiplex PCR; in TCRdb, only in-frame clones are kept and a portion is missing. The profile shows about 22,000 clones, around nine tenths of them singletons. General study points: Owing to sequencing of a solitary tumor region, heterogeneity cannot be discounted. A higher density of T cells in blood coincided with extended overall survival. Measurement of T cell clonality placed uninvolved adjacent lung highest, above the level in tumor. Adjacent lung was found to contain a median approximately 60 of the top 100 tumor clones.

The starting material was PBMCs, obtained before any cancer treatment. The gene calls are TRBV6-5 and TRBJ2-7; D is undetermined. This receptor was identified in a man aged 35-75 years with stage II squamous cell lung carcinoma. The CDR3 is CASSASYEQYF. The CDR3 nucleotides read TGTGCCAGCAGCGCAAGCTACGAGCAGTACTTC.